These T cell receptor beta chains were read from a single sample in a study of patients and donors after allogeneic stem cell transplantation. TCRdb independently ran MiXCR on the RT-PCR reads; one entry per CDR3 protein. Among tens of thousands of distinct CDR3 sequences listed, around a quarter were seen once. Sequenced material: blood, either unsorted or a sorted T cell fraction (not recorded which). The receptors here all came from a human donor who was either an allogeneic HSCT recipient or a stem cell or donor lymphocyte infusion donor (not recorded which). It is not recorded whose cells these are; they may come from a transplant donor. Both conserved end residues are part of each CDR3. The D gene is left open where the match is weak. Clone size, where shown, is once, few, many, or a class for clones that have expanded.

V: TRBV6-5
J: TRBJ2-1
size: few
D: .
CDR3: CASSPLTENEQFF
DNA: TGTGCCAGCAGCCCTCTAACTGAGAATGAGCAGTTCTTC

V: TRBV28
J: TRBJ2-3
size: few
D: TRBD2
CDR3: CASSGLTLAGRDTQYF
DNA: TGTGCCAGCAGTGGACTGACCCTAGCGGGAAGGGATACGCAGTATTTT

V: TRBV7-2
J: TRBJ2-3
size: .
D: .
CDR3: CASSLAWADTQYF
DNA: TGTGCCAGCAGCTTAGCGTGGGCAGATACGCAGTATTTT

V: TRBV5-5
J: TRBJ2-5
size: .
D: .
CDR3: CASSLVGGPIGETQYF
DNA: TGTGCCAGCAGCTTGGTAGGGGGACCCATCGGGGAGACCCAGTACTTC

V: TRBV7-2
J: TRBJ2-3
size: .
D: .
CDR3: CASFRGGEHTDTQYF
DNA: TGTGCCAGCTTCCGGGGCGGAGAGCACACAGATACGCAGTATTTT

V: TRBV11-1
J: TRBJ2-7
size: .
D: TRBD1
CDR3: CASSSFTGQSYEQYF
DNA: TGTGCCAGCAGCTCCTTTACGGGACAGTCCTACGAGCAGTACTTC

V: TRBV9
J: TRBJ2-1
size: .
D: .
CDR3: CASSPGVPPYNEQFF
DNA: TGTGCCAGCAGCCCGGGGGTGCCCCCCTACAATGAGCAGTTCTTC

V: TRBV21-1
J: TRBJ2-3
size: .
D: .
CDR3: CASSKEESGTDTQYF
DNA: TGTGCCAGCAGCAAAGAGGAGAGCGGCACAGATACGCAGTATTTT

V: TRBV5-1
J: TRBJ1-3
size: .
D: .
CDR3: CASGVFGDPSDF
DNA: TGCGCCAGCGGTGTCTTCGGGGACCCTTCGGATTTT

V: TRBV13
J: TRBJ1-6
size: few
D: TRBD1
CDR3: CASSQNRGYSSPLHF
DNA: TGTGCCAGCAGCCAGAACAGGGGGTACAGTTCACCCCTCCACTTT

V: TRBV18
J: TRBJ2-1
size: .
D: TRBD2
CDR3: CASHREAGDNEQFF
DNA: TGTGCCAGCCACCGAGAAGCGGGGGACAATGAGCAGTTCTTC

V: TRBV23-1
J: TRBJ1-5
size: once
D: TRBD1
CDR3: CASSRNGGQGRHQPQHF
DNA: TGCGCCAGCAGTCGCAACGGCGGACAGGGGAGACATCAGCCCCAGCATTTT

V: TRBV27
J: TRBJ2-1
size: few
D: TRBD2
CDR3: CASSKPTSGRAYEQFF
DNA: TGTGCCAGCAGTAAACCGACTAGCGGGAGGGCCTATGAGCAGTTCTTC

V: TRBV18
J: TRBJ1-1
size: few
D: .
CDR3: CASSPSRDTEAFF
DNA: TGTGCCAGCTCACCTTCTCGGGACACTGAAGCTTTCTTT

V: TRBV14
J: TRBJ2-5
size: few
D: .
CDR3: CASSQKKNKNKETQYF
DNA: TGTGCCAGCAGCCAAAAGAAGAACAAAAATAAAGAGACCCAGTACTTC

V: TRBV5-1
J: TRBJ2-5
size: .
D: .
CDR3: CASSLRVQETQYF
DNA: TGCGCCAGCAGCTTGCGGGTCCAAGAGACCCAGTACTTC

V: TRBV25-1
J: TRBJ1-1
size: .
D: TRBD1
CDR3: CASNTGDFTEAFF
DNA: TGTGCCAGCAACACAGGGGATTTCACTGAAGCTTTCTTT

V: TRBV12-5
J: TRBJ1-1
size: .
D: .
CDR3: CASGFGDTEAFF
DNA: TGTGCTAGTGGTTTTGGGGACACTGAAGCTTTCTTT

V: TRBV5-1
J: TRBJ2-3
size: .
D: .
CDR3: CASSLEEQGTDTQYF
DNA: TGCGCCAGCAGCTTGGAAGAACAGGGCACAGATACGCAGTATTTT

V: TRBV4-3
J: TRBJ2-5
size: few
D: .
CDR3: CASSQDGVRQTQYF
DNA: TGCGCCAGCAGCCAAGATGGAGTACGGCAGACCCAGTACTTC

V: TRBV29-1
J: TRBJ2-2
size: once
D: TRBD1
CDR3: CSVRQGRNTGELFF
DNA: TGCAGCGTGAGACAGGGGAGGAACACCGGGGAGCTGTTTTTT

V: TRBV7-9
J: TRBJ1-2
size: .
D: .
CDR3: CASSLDLRWYGYTF
DNA: TGTGCCAGCAGCTTAGACCTTAGATGGTATGGCTACACCTTC

V: TRBV3-1
J: TRBJ1-2
size: few
D: .
CDR3: CASSPGRINYGYTF
DNA: TGTGCCAGCAGCCCTGGACGGATTAACTATGGCTACACCTTC

V: TRBV20-1
J: TRBJ2-7
size: few
D: TRBD1
CDR3: CSARDPGGVQYF
DNA: TGCAGTGCTAGAGATCCAGGGGGCGTGCAGTACTTC

V: TRBV18
J: TRBJ1-6
size: .
D: .
CDR3: CASSPRQNASSYNSPLHF
DNA: TGTGCCAGCTCACCGCGACAGAATGCTAGCTCCTATAATTCACCCCTCCACTTT

V: TRBV6-2/TRBV6-3
J: TRBJ2-7
size: .
D: .
CDR3: CASSYPGRRLSYEQYF
DNA: TGTGCCAGCAGTTACCCGGGACGACGATTAAGCTACGAGCAGTACTTC

V: TRBV20-1
J: TRBJ1-2
size: .
D: .
CDR3: CSAPLPSLVDGYTF
DNA: TGCAGTGCTCCGCTCCCGTCCCTAGTCGATGGCTACACCTTC

V: TRBV9
J: TRBJ1-2
size: .
D: TRBD1
CDR3: CASSPGQGPNYGYTF
DNA: TGTGCCAGCAGCCCCGGACAGGGGCCTAACTATGGCTACACCTTC

V: TRBV5-6
J: TRBJ2-7
size: .
D: .
CDR3: CASRRTRGSYEQYF
DNA: TGTGCCAGCAGACGAACGCGGGGCTCCTACGAGCAGTACTTC

V: TRBV4-3
J: TRBJ1-1
size: few
D: TRBD1
CDR3: CASSQDSPSRGRVNTEAFF
DNA: TGCGCCAGCAGCCAAGATTCTCCGAGCAGGGGGCGAGTGAACACTGAAGCTTTCTTT

V: TRBV27
J: TRBJ1-3
size: few
D: .
CDR3: CASSPFTGPGNTIYF
DNA: TGTGCCAGCAGTCCGTTTACAGGGCCTGGAAACACCATATATTTT

V: TRBV10-3
J: TRBJ2-1
size: few
D: TRBD2
CDR3: CAISERREDHEQFF
DNA: TGTGCCATCAGTGAGCGGCGGGAGGACCATGAGCAGTTCTTC

V: TRBV20-1
J: TRBJ1-5
size: few
D: .
CDR3: CSARDRIGNPQHF
DNA: TGCAGTGCTAGAGATCGTATTGGGAATCCCCAGCATTTT

V: TRBV5-1
J: TRBJ2-1
size: .
D: .
CDR3: CASSLVKSSYNEQFF
DNA: TGCGCCAGCAGCTTGGTTAAGAGCTCCTACAATGAGCAGTTCTTC

V: TRBV5-1
J: TRBJ1-4
size: .
D: .
CDR3: CASSSPHRDPWNEKLFF
DNA: TGCGCCAGCAGCTCTCCGCACCGGGACCCCTGGAATGAAAAACTGTTTTTT

V: TRBV29-1
J: TRBJ1-3
size: .
D: TRBD1
CDR3: CSVETGQGGNTIYF
DNA: TGCAGCGTAGAAACCGGACAGGGAGGAAACACCATATATTTT

V: TRBV20-1
J: TRBJ2-7
size: .
D: TRBD2
CDR3: CSARAAGGPGQYF
DNA: TGCAGTGCTAGAGCAGCGGGGGGCCCCGGGCAGTACTTC

V: TRBV12-3/TRBV12-4
J: TRBJ1-5
size: few
D: .
CDR3: CASSPLQDQPQHF
DNA: TGTGCCAGCAGCCCCCTTCAAGATCAGCCCCAGCATTTT

V: TRBV6-2/TRBV6-3
J: TRBJ2-3
size: .
D: .
CDR3: CASSYSTLDLTDTQYF
DNA: TGTGCCAGCAGTTACTCGACCCTGGACCTCACAGATACGCAGTATTTT

V: TRBV20-1
J: TRBJ2-1
size: .
D: TRBD2
CDR3: CSARGALAAYNEQFF
DNA: TGCAGTGCTAGAGGGGCGCTAGCGGCATACAATGAGCAGTTCTTC

V: TRBV12-3/TRBV12-4
J: TRBJ2-3
size: .
D: .
CDR3: CASSPEGGLKSTDTQYF
DNA: TGTGCCAGCAGTCCCGAGGGGGGACTAAAAAGCACAGATACGCAGTATTTT

V: TRBV5-1
J: TRBJ1-2
size: few
D: .
CDR3: CASSSGLINYGYTF
DNA: TGCGCCAGCAGCTCCGGGCTGATCAACTATGGCTACACCTTC

V: TRBV12-3/TRBV12-4
J: TRBJ1-2
size: .
D: .
CDR3: CASSLVGSYGYTF
DNA: TGTGCCAGCAGTTTAGTTGGGTCATATGGCTACACCTTC

V: TRBV10-3
J: TRBJ2-7
size: few
D: .
CDR3: CAISPREGGSSYEQYF
DNA: TGTGCCATCAGTCCTAGGGAAGGGGGAAGCTCCTACGAGCAGTACTTC

V: TRBV4-3
J: TRBJ2-5
size: .
D: TRBD2
CDR3: CASSQDGSGRGGTQYF
DNA: TGCGCCAGCAGCCAAGATGGTAGCGGGAGGGGTGGGACCCAGTACTTC

V: TRBV12-3/TRBV12-4
J: TRBJ1-3
size: .
D: .
CDR3: CASSLWASDIYF
DNA: TGTGCCAGCAGTTTGTGGGCCTCGGACATATATTTT

V: TRBV12-3/TRBV12-4
J: TRBJ1-2
size: .
D: .
CDR3: CASSPPEGRENYGYTF
DNA: TGTGCCAGCAGCCCCCCAGAGGGGAGGGAAAACTATGGCTACACCTTC

V: TRBV12-3/TRBV12-4
J: TRBJ2-5
size: many
D: .
CDR3: CASSHRTPGKETQYF
DNA: TGTGCCAGCAGTCACAGGACCCCGGGGAAAGAGACCCAGTACTTC